Each of the 17 T cell receptor beta chains below was sequenced from the same sample in a study of blood T cell repertoires in COVID-19. Profiling relied on immunoSEQ multiplex PCR, and the TCRdb table lists in-frame clones only, not all of them. Among around 85,000 clones listed, around 86% were seen once. Material: peripheral blood. The receptors were gathered from a middle-aged man with active COVID-19.

This clone is a singleton in its sample. This chain links TRBV18 with TRBJ2-6, with TRBD1 identical over 7 bases. The V segment lost 3 bases and the J segment 3 bases; nucleotides outside the gene matches: 8. There are 17 residues in the CDR3. Germline V gives CDR1 KGHSH, CDR2 LQKENI. The CDR3 region has the DNA TGTGCCAGCTCACCGCGGACAGGTGCGGGTGGGGCCAACGTCCTGACTTTC. It translates to CASSPRTGAGGANVLTF.

The chain recombines TRBV12-3 or TRBV12-4 with TRBJ1-6; 7 nucleotides line up with TRBD1. V shed 10 bases and J 7 bases; nucleotides not matched to a gene: 7. The CDR3 covers 13 residues. The DNA for the CDR3 is TGTGCCACCTCCGGGACAGTAAATTCACCCCTCCACTTT. This sequence encodes CATSGTVNSPLHF.

V usage is TRBV15 and J usage is TRBJ2-2; perhaps TRBD2 as D (5 bases). V was pared by 3 bases and J by 4 bases, with 18 bases between. The germline V gene encodes CDR1 LNHNV and CDR2 YYDKDF (reference sequence). CDR3 size: 17 residues. The CDR3 loop reads CATSSLQGRGSTGELFF. For the CDR3, the DNA is TGTGCCACCAGCAGCCTACAAGGACGGGGAAGCACCGGGGAGCTGTTTTTT.

V and J are TRBV7-2 and TRBJ1-1; 8 bases line up with TRBD1. Trimming removed 4 bases from V and 1 base from J; junction bases left unmatched: 5. CDR1 and CDR2 from the germline V gene are SGHTA and FQGNSA. The CDR3 consists of 15 residues. CDR3 residues: CASSSRTGSNTEAFF. The CDR3 bases are TGTGCCAGCAGCTCGAGGACAGGGTCGAACACTGAAGCTTTCTTT.

This chain uses TRBV6-2 or TRBV6-3 with TRBJ2-1; TRBD1 is a possible D gene (6 bases). V shed 5 bases and J shed 8 bases, with 10 bases lying between them. Per germline, CDR1 MNHEY and CDR2 SVGEGT. The CDR3 has 12 amino acids. The DNA of the CDR3 is TGTGCCAGCAGTGAGGGACAACATGAGCAGTTCTTC. Its translation: CASSEGQHEQFF.

The chain combines TRBV19 with TRBJ1-5; 7 nucleotides align to TRBD1. The CDR3 covers 15 residues. V lost 8 bases to trimming and J lost 3 bases; unmatched junction nucleotides: 10. The germline CDR1 and CDR2 sequences are LNHDA and SQIVND (reference sequence). CDR3 nucleotides: TGTGCCAGTTTGGCGTTGACAGGGACCAATCAGCCCCAGCATTTT. Its translation: CASLALTGTNQPQHF. Combining the CDR3 with reference TRBV19 and TRBJ1-5 gives the whole variable domain DGGITQSPKYLFRKEGQNVTLSCEQNLNHDAMYWYRQDPGQGLRLIYYSQIVNDFQKGDIAEGYSVSREKKESFPLTVTSAQKNPTAFYLCASLALTGTNQPQHFGDGTRLSIL.

The table lists this clone with a few counts. This chain uses TRBV7-8 with TRBJ2-7; 10 bases line up with TRBD1. J gave up 2 bases and V 5 bases, and 6 bases lay outside the gene matches. CDR1 and CDR2 from the germline V gene are SGHVS and FQNEAQ. The CDR3 loop spans 15 amino acids. The CDR3 sequence is CASSPRDRGTYEQYF. DNA of the CDR3: TGTGCCAGCAGCCCCCGGGACAGGGGCACCTACGAGCAGTACTTC.

The rearrangement links TRBV30 to TRBJ1-6, with 7 nucleotides matching TRBD1. CDR3 length: 14 amino acids. Germline V gene sequence: CDR1 GTSNPN, CDR2 SVGIG (reference sequence). V lost 5 bases to trimming and J lost 9 bases; unmatched junction nucleotides: 10. The CDR3 spells CAWATGRIASPLHF. For the CDR3, the DNA is TGTGCCTGGGCGACAGGGCGGATAGCTTCACCCCTCCACTTT.

The chain joins TRBV9 to TRBJ2-5, with 9 bases aligning to TRBD2. Unmatched junction bases numbered 8, after V lost 0 bases and J lost 5 bases. CDR1 SGDLS and CDR2 YYNGEE come from the germline V gene. The CDR3 is 16 residues long. DNA of the CDR3: TGTGCCAGCAGCGTAGGACACGGGACTAGCACGGAGACCCAGTACTTC. It yields the protein CASSVGHGTSTETQYF. Based on the CDR3 plus reference TRBV9 and TRBJ2-5, the full variable domain is DSGVTQTPKHLITATGQRVTLRCSPRSGDLSVYWYQQSLDQGLQFLIQYYNGEERAKGNILERFSAQQFPDLHSELNLSSLELGDSALYFCASSVGHGTSTETQYFGPGTRLLVL.

The J gene is TRBJ2-3, the V gene TRBV11-1; a weak D match, TRBD1 (6 bases). This CDR3 has 15 amino acids. The germline gives CDR1 SGHAT, CDR2 FQDESV (reference sequence). Trimming removed 4 bases from V and 2 bases from J, with 13 bases in between. CDR3 in amino acids: CASSSDRRYTDTQYF. The DNA of the CDR3 is TGTGCCAGCAGCTCCGACAGGAGGTACACAGATACGCAGTATTTT. The full variable domain, rest sourced from reference TRBV11-1 and TRBJ2-3, is EAEVAQSPRYKITEKSQAVAFWCDPISGHATLYWYRQILGQGPELLVQFQDESVVDDSQLPKDRFSAERLKGVDSTLKIQPAELGDSAMYLCASSSDRRYTDTQYFGPGTRLTVL.

The chain combines TRBV7-9 with TRBJ2-1; tentative D call: TRBD2 (6 bases). The CDR3 length is 13 residues. CDR1 SEHNR and CDR2 FQNEAQ come from the germline V gene (reference sequence). The V gene lost 5 bases and the J gene lost 8 bases, with 13 bases spanning the gap. The CDR3 region is CASSLRLGDEQFF. In DNA, the CDR3 is TGTGCCAGCAGCCTCCGACTAGGGGATGAGCAGTTCTTC. The variable domain in full, completed from reference TRBV7-9 and TRBJ2-1, reads DTGVSQNPRHKITKRGQNVTFRCDPISEHNRLYWYRQTLGQGPEFLTYFQNEAQLEKSRLLSDRFSAERPKGSFSTLEIQRTEQGDSAMYLCASSLRLGDEQFFGPGTRLTVL.

The chain couples TRBV5-1 to TRBJ2-3; TRBD2 matches at 10 bases. Germline V gene sequence: CDR1 SGHRS, CDR2 YFSETQ. The CDR3 totals 19 residues. The J segment lost 3 bases and the V segment lost 4 bases, leaving 17 bases of the junction unmatched. CDR3 nucleotide sequence: TGCGCCAGCAGCCTGGGAGGACTAGCGGTCAAAGAGTATACAGATACGCAGTATTTT. Protein sequence: CASSLGGLAVKEYTDTQYF.

J is TRBJ1-2 and V is TRBV28; D is ambiguous. The CDR3 extends over 12 amino acids. V was pared by 5 bases and J by 2 bases, with 6 bases between. Germline V gene data show CDR1 as MDHEN and CDR2 as SYDVKM. In DNA form, the CDR3 reads TGTGCCAGCAGTGTAATCAACTATGGCTACACCTTC. Translation: CASSVINYGYTF.

V is TRBV2 and J is TRBJ2-7; TRBD1 aligns across 7 bases. Germline lookup yields CDR1 SNHLY and CDR2 FYNNEI. The CDR3 contains 16 residues. After removal of 4 bases from V and 0 bases from J, the junction contained 9 bases not matched to a gene. CDR3 bases: TGTGCCAGCAGTGCTCCACAGGGGACGAGCTCCTACGAGCAGTACTTC. Translating gives CASSAPQGTSSYEQYF.

This clone came up once. The chain carries TRBV11-2 and TRBJ2-7; possibly TRBD2 for D (5 bases). V dropped 4 bases and J dropped 5 bases, with 21 bases sitting between them. The CDR3 runs 16 residues. CDR1 is SGHAT, CDR2 FQNNGV, per germline. The CDR3 DNA sequence: TGTGCCAGCAGCTCCCGGTACAGTGTCTTCGGGGACGAGCAGTACTTC. Translating gives CASSSRYSVFGDEQYF.

The chain uses TRBV7-2 and TRBJ1-2; TRBD1 agrees at 10 bases. V dropped 6 bases and J dropped 6; count of bases not matched to a gene: 7. This CDR3 is built from 14 residues. Germline CDR1 reads SGHTA; CDR2 reads FQGNSA. The CDR3 protein is CASSFTTGGDGYTF. DNA for the CDR3: TGTGCCAGCAGTTTCACGACAGGGGGCGATGGCTACACCTTC.

This chain links TRBV28 with TRBJ2-2; 11 bases are shared with TRBD2. Germline V lookup: CDR1 MDHEN, CDR2 SYDVKM. The CDR3 covers 17 residues. The ends lost 6 bases at V and 2 bases at J; junction bases unmatched: 8. CDR3 nucleotide sequence: TGTGCCAGCAGCCCTCTAGCGGGGGGACTCAACACCGGGGAGCTGTTTTTT. Translation: CASSPLAGGLNTGELFF. Filled out from reference TRBV28 and TRBJ2-2, the complete variable domain reads DVKVTQSSRYLVKRTGEKVFLECVQDMDHENMFWYRQDPGLGLRLIYFSYDVKMKEKGDIPEGYSVSREKKERFSLILESASTNQTSMYLCASSPLAGGLNTGELFFGEGSRLTVL.